A single sample is the source of the 25 T cell receptor beta chains below, sequenced in a study of response to subunit inactivated influenza vaccine. In TCRdb, the RT-PCR reads were re-called with MiXCR into one record per CDR3 protein. The sample lists hundreds of thousands of distinct CDR3 sequences; about 15% were seen once. This specimen was PBMCs from blood, taken 14 days before vaccination. The source of these receptors is a man aged 50 or older who received an inactivated influenza vaccine.

The chain uses TRBV20-1 and TRBJ2-7; TRBD1 or TRBD2 may be the D gene (5 bases each). CDR1 and CDR2 (germline): DFQATT, SNEGSKA (reference sequence). The CDR3 contains 13 residues. V gave up 6 bases and J gave up 1 base, with 13 bases separating them. CDR3 loop: CSAVGVKSYEQYF. The CDR3 DNA reads TGCAGTGCGGTGGGGGTTAAATCCTACGAGCAGTACTTC.

Ten or more counts support this clonotype. V usage is TRBV2 and J usage is TRBJ2-1, with D uncertain. The CDR3 contains 12 residues. Germline V gives CDR1 SNHLY, CDR2 FYNNEI. V was shortened by 3 bases and J by 9 bases, with 9 bases between the two germline ends. The CDR3 is CASSDVGIEQFF. DNA of the CDR3: TGTGCCAGCAGTGATGTAGGTATTGAGCAGTTCTTC.

V is TRBV6-5 and J is TRBJ1-5, with TRBD1 matching 8 bases. The germline V gene encodes CDR1 MNHEY and CDR2 SVGAGI. Germline trimming cut 0 bases from V and 1 base from J; bases unmatched to any gene: 8. The CDR3 runs 18 residues. Written as DNA, the CDR3 is TGTGCCAGCAGTTACTCGTTTACCACAGGGGGAAGCAATCAGCCCCAGCATTTT. Its protein is CASSYSFTTGGSNQPQHF.

This clonotype has just a few counts. The genes are TRBV5-1 and TRBJ2-1; D not certain. The V gene's germline CDR1 is SGHRS and CDR2 YFSETQ. V gave up 0 bases and J gave up 7 bases, with 14 bases separating them. The CDR3 has 15 amino acids. This chain's CDR3 is CASSLGPGRLNEQFF. The CDR3 region has the DNA TGCGCCAGCAGCTTGGGGCCGGGTAGGTTAAATGAGCAGTTCTTC. The full variable domain, rest sourced from reference TRBV5-1 and TRBJ2-1, is KAGVTQTPRYLIKTRGQQVTLSCSPISGHRSVSWYQQTPGQGLQFLFEYFSETQRNKGNFPGRFSGRQFSNSRSEMNVSTLELGDSALYLCASSLGPGRLNEQFFGPGTRLTVL.

In its sample, this clonotype was seen a few times. This sequence joins TRBV4-2 and TRBJ2-5; D gene uncertain. CDR1 is LGHNA, CDR2 YNFKEQ, per germline. The germline V and J ends were trimmed by 0 bases and 0 bases, with 11 bases remaining between them. There are 16 residues in the CDR3. The CDR3 nucleotides are TGTGCCAGCAGCCAAGATTATGTAGCCGACCAAGAGACCCAGTACTTC. Translating it yields CASSQDYVADQETQYF.

There are a few counts of this clonotype. The CDR3, as DNA: TGTGCCAGCAGCCAATCCGCGCGCGGCACAGATACGCAGTATTTT. Residues: CASSQSARGTDTQYF. This chain connects TRBV3-1 to TRBJ2-3, with D unclear. Trimming took 2 bases from V and 1 from J, leaving 10 bases between them. Germline V gives CDR1 LGHDT, CDR2 YNNKEL (reference sequence). The CDR3 is made up of 15 amino acids.

The genes are TRBV4-1 and TRBJ1-2, with D unclear. Germline lookup yields CDR1 MGHRA and CDR2 YSYEKL. Trimming removed 1 base at V and 6 bases at J, with 21 bases between. This CDR3 has 17 amino acids. The CDR3 loop is CASSQVFSLGNSDGYTF. In DNA form, the CDR3 reads TGCGCCAGCAGCCAAGTATTCTCGTTAGGGAACAGTGATGGCTACACCTTC.

V is TRBV29-1 and J is TRBJ1-5, with D maybe TRBD1 (6 bases). V was shortened by 4 bases and J by 4 bases, with 11 bases between the two germline ends. The CDR3 runs to 13 residues. Germline lookup yields CDR1 SQVTM and CDR2 ANQGSEA. CDR3 amino acids: CSVGPQGNQPQHF. CDR3 sequence (DNA): TGCAGCGTTGGTCCCCAGGGGAATCAGCCCCAGCATTTT.

The V gene is TRBV3-1, the J gene TRBJ2-7; 8 bases line up with TRBD1. Germline V gives CDR1 LGHDT, CDR2 YNNKEL (reference sequence). V lost 4 bases, J lost 3 bases, and 5 bases stayed unmatched. The CDR3 totals 14 residues. CDR3 sequence reads: CASSPPGQVYEQYF. The DNA of the CDR3 is TGTGCCAGCAGCCCGCCGGGACAGGTCTACGAGCAGTACTTC.

This clonotype showed up just a few times. The chain recombines TRBV19 with TRBJ1-1, with D possibly matching TRBD1 (6 bases). V was clipped by 1 base and J by 0 bases, with 9 bases between them. Germline CDR1 is LNHDA and CDR2 is SQIVND (reference sequence). This CDR3 is built from 15 residues. DNA for the CDR3: TGTGCCAGTAGTATAGCGGGACACTTGAACACTGAAGCTTTCTTT. Protein: CASSIAGHLNTEAFF.

The chain uses TRBV24-1 and TRBJ2-1, with TRBD1 identical over 8 bases. V was clipped by 4 bases and J by 2 bases; unmatched bases: 0. The CDR3 covers 14 residues. The germline gives CDR1 KGHDR, CDR2 SFDVKD. The CDR3 here is CATSEQGAYNEQFF. DNA for the CDR3: TGTGCCACCAGTGAACAGGGGGCCTACAATGAGCAGTTCTTC.

This chain joins TRBV7-9 and TRBJ1-3, with no clear D. V was trimmed by 0 bases and J by 4 bases, leaving 13 bases between them. CDR3 length: 16 amino acids. Germline CDR1 SEHNR, CDR2 FQNEAQ (reference sequence). CDR3: CASSLAFEVVGNTIYF. The CDR3 DNA is TGTGCCAGCAGCTTAGCCTTCGAGGTTGTCGGAAACACCATATATTTT.

This chain joins TRBV27 and TRBJ2-7, with TRBD2 matching over 9 bases. The CDR3 is 16 amino acids. The germline V gene encodes CDR1 MNHEY and CDR2 SMNVEV (reference sequence). The V and J ends lost 5 bases and 0 bases, in that order; junction bases with no gene match: 8. CDR3 sequence: CASSPLRLADSYEQYF. CDR3 in DNA: TGTGCCAGCAGTCCCCTAAGACTAGCGGACTCCTACGAGCAGTACTTC.

The V gene is TRBV10-3, the J gene TRBJ2-2, with D maybe TRBD1 (6 bases). Trimming took 8 bases from V and 3 from J, leaving 16 bases between them. Germline CDR1 ENHRY, CDR2 SYGVKD. This CDR3 has 15 amino acids. CDR3 DNA: TGTGCCATCCAAACAGGGATGCGGGACACCGGGGAGCTGTTTTTT. It translates to CAIQTGMRDTGELFF.

The table lists this clonotype with a few counts. CDR3 region: CAIMGLPGRGVGEQYF. CDR3 coding DNA: TGTGCCATCATGGGCCTTCCAGGGAGGGGTGTGGGCGAGCAGTACTTC. V usage is TRBV10-3 and J usage is TRBJ2-7; 7 positions match TRBD2. In germline, CDR1 is ENHRY, CDR2 SYGVKD. With V trimmed by 7 bases and J by 6 bases, 18 bases remained unmatched. This CDR3 contains 16 residues.

This rearrangement joins TRBV12-3 or TRBV12-4 to TRBJ2-7; TRBD2 aligns across 10 bases. This CDR3 comprises 14 residues. Germline trimming cut 6 bases from V and 4 bases from J; bases unmatched to any gene: 6. CDR3 sequence (DNA): TGTGCCAGCAGCTACCTAGCGGGGGTTTACGAGCAGTACTTC. Its protein is CASSYLAGVYEQYF.

The gene calls are TRBV30 and TRBJ2-1, with D possibly TRBD2 on 5 matching bases. CDR3 length equals 13 residues. Trimming removed 0 bases at V and 7 bases at J, with 10 bases between. The germline V gene encodes CDR1 GTSNPN and CDR2 SVGIG (reference sequence). The CDR3 DNA follows: TGTGCCTGGAGTGTACTCGGGGTGAATGAGCAGTTCTTC. This translates into CAWSVLGVNEQFF.

This clonotype was seen ten or more times. The gene calls are TRBV4-2 and TRBJ1-1; a weak D match, TRBD1 (5 bases). The V gene's germline CDR1 is LGHNA and CDR2 YNFKEQ. The V end lost 6 bases, the J end lost 4 bases, and 18 bases lay between the germline ends. The CDR3 sequence is 15 residues long. The CDR3 DNA is TGTGCCAGCAGTTCAGAAAGGGTGAGGGGCACTGAAGCTTTCTTT. This encodes CASSSERVRGTEAFF.

There are many counts of this clonotype. The chain joins TRBV6-5 to TRBJ2-1; D ambiguous. Trimming took off 3 bases at V and 0 bases at J, with 9 bases between the two ends. The CDR3 has 15 amino acids. Germline CDR1 and CDR2: MNHEY and SVGAGI. CDR3 amino acids: CASSYEISSYNEQFF. CDR3 nucleotides: TGTGCCAGCAGTTATGAAATTAGCTCCTACAATGAGCAGTTCTTC.

CDR3 amino acids: CASSYLAGGPTDTQYF. The DNA for the CDR3 is TGTGCCAGCAGTTACTTGGCGGGGGGTCCCACAGATACGCAGTATTTT. This sequence joins TRBV6-5 and TRBJ2-3; 8 bases align to TRBD2. The CDR3 covers 16 residues. The junction had 5 bases not matched to a gene; V was cut back by 1 base and J by 2 bases. Germline CDR1 MNHEY, CDR2 SVGAGI.

The gene calls are TRBV27 and TRBJ2-2; possibly TRBD1 for D (6 bases). Trimming cost V 5 bases and J 3 bases, with 10 bases left between them. Germline V gives CDR1 MNHEY, CDR2 SMNVEV (reference sequence). The CDR3 has 14 amino acids. CDR3 in DNA: TGTGCCAGCAGTCCCTGGACAGACACCGGGGAGCTGTTTTTT. Translation: CASSPWTDTGELFF.

V gene TRBV27 combines with J gene TRBJ2-7; possibly TRBD1 or TRBD2 for D (5 bases each). Germline V lookup: CDR1 MNHEY, CDR2 SMNVEV (reference sequence). CDR3 length: 13 residues. V dropped 3 bases and J dropped 5 bases, with 11 bases sitting between them. CDR3 sequence (DNA): TGTGCCAGCAGTTTTTCCGGGGACCACGAGCAGTACTTC. Its protein is CASSFSGDHEQYF.

This chain connects TRBV20-1 to TRBJ2-1; D possibly corresponds to TRBD1 (5 bases). Trimming removed 7 bases at V and 2 bases at J, with 6 bases between. Germline lookup yields CDR1 DFQATT and CDR2 SNEGSKA (reference sequence). This CDR3 spans 11 amino acids. The CDR3 sequence is CSEGPYNEQFF. CDR3 sequence (DNA): TGCAGTGAGGGGCCCTACAATGAGCAGTTCTTC.

This clonotype was detected only a few times. V usage is TRBV29-1 and J usage is TRBJ2-7; D is possibly TRBD1 (5 bases). V was trimmed by 5 bases and J by 3 bases, leaving 14 bases between them. The CDR3 covers 13 residues. The germline V gene has CDR1 SQVTM and CDR2 ANQGSEA. CDR3 loop: CSVSGRLNYEQYF. The DNA of the CDR3 is TGCAGCGTTTCAGGGCGCCTCAACTACGAGCAGTACTTC.

This clonotype was counted at least ten times. This chain uses TRBV5-1 with TRBJ1-2, with 7 bases fitting TRBD1. The germline CDR1 and CDR2 sequences are SGHRS and YFSETQ. J gave up 3 bases and V 2 bases, and 1 base lay outside the gene matches. CDR3 length equals 13 residues. The CDR3: CASSLGGHYGYTF. The DNA of the CDR3 is TGCGCCAGCAGCTTAGGGGGCCACTATGGCTACACCTTC.